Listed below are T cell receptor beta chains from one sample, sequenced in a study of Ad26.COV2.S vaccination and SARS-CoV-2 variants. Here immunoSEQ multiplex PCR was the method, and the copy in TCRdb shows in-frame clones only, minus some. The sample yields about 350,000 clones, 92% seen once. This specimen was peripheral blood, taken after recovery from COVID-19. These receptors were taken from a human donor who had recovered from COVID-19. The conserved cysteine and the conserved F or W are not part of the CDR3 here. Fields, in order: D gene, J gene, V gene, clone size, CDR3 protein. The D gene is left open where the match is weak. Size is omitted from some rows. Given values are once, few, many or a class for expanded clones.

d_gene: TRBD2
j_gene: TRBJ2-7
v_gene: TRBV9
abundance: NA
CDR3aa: ASSVGRLAGSTYEQY

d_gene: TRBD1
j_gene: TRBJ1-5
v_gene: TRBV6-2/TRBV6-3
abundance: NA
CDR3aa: ASSTRDSQNQPQH

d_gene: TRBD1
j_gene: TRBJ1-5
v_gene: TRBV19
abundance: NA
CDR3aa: ASSRRGGQPQH

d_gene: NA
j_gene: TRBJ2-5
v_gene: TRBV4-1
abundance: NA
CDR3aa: ASSGVGGPKETQY

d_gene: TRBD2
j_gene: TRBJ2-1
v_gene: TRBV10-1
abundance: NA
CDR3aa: ASSWRLAAYNEQF

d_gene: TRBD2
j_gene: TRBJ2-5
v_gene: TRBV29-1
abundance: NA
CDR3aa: SVGGGGEPGLALETQY

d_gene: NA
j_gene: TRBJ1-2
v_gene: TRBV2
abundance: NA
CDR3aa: ASSYSNWAVNYGYT

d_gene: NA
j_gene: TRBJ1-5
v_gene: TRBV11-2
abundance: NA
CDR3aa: ASSLGGPGTNQPQH

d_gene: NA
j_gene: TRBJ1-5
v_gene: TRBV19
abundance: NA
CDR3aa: ASSLNEQPQH

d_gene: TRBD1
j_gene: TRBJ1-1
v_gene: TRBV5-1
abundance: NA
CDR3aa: ASSLEGQGAKAF

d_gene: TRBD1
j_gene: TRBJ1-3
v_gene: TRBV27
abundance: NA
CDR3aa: ASRSGQASSGNTIY

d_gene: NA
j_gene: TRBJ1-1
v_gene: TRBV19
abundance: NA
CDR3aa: ASSIGSYRRNTEAF

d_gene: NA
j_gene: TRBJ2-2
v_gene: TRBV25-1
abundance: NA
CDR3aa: ASSEYLTGTGELF

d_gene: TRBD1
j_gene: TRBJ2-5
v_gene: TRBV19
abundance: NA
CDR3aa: ASSRDSQETQY

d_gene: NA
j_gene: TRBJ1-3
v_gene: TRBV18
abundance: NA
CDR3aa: ASSPVQGIQNTIY

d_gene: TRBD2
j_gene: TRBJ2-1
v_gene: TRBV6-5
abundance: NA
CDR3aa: ASSPLAGGPYEQF

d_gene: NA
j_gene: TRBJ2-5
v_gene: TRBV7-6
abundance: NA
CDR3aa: ASSLGASLRETQY

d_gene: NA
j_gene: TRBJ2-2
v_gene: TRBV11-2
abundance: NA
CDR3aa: ASSLSGLVVLSGELF

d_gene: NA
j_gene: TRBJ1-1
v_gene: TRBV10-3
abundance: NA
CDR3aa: AISESPWGQRTEAF

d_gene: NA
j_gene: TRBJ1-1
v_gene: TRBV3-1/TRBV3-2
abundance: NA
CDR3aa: ASSQDKVSVGGRNTEAF

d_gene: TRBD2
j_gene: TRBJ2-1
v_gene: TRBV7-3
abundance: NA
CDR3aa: ASSLIPRLAGTNEQF

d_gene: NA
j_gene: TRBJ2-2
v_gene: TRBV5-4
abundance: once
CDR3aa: ASSVLAKANTGELF

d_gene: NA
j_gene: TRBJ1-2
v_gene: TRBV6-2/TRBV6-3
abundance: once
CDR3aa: ASRPTSGRARGYT

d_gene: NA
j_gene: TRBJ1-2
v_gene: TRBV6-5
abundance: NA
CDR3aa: ASRDLGQIFYGYT

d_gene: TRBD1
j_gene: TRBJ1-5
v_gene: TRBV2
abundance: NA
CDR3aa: ASSEGTGGAGNQPQH

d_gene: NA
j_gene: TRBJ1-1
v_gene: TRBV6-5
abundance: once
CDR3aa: ASSYYREAGSEAF

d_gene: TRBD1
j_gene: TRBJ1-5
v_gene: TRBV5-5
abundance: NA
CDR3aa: ASSAGQHSNQPQH

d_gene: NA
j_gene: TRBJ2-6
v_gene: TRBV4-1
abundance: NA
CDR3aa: ASSQDGSLPGANVLT

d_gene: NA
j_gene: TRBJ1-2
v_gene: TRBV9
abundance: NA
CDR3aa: ASSVSPFRRYT

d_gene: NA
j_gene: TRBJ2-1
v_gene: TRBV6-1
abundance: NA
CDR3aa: ASSEPGLDTEQF

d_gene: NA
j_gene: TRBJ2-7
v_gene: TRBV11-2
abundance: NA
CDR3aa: ASSLAGKGSYEQY

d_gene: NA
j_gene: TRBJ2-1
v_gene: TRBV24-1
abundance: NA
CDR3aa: ATSDRGNEQF

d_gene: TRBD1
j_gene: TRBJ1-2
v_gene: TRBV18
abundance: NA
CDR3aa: ASSPQGARGYT

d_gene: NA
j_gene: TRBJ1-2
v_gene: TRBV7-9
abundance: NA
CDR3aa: ASSSATGPAKIYGYT

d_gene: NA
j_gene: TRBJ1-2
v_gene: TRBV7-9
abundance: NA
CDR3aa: ASSPSGVVGGYT

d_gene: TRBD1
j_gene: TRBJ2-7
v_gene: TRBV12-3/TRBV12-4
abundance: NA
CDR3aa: ASSWGTDYEQY

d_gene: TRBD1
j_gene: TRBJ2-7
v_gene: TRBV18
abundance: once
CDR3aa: ASSPPGQGNYEQY

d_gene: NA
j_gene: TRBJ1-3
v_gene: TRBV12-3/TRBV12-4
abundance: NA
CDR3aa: ASSYGIQNTIY

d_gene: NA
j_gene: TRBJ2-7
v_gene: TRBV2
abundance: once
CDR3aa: ASRRDSYEQY

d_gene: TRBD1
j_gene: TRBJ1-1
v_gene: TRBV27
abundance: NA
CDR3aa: ASSPPVRGRLTEAF

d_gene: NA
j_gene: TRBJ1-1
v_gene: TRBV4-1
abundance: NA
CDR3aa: ASSLRTANTEAF

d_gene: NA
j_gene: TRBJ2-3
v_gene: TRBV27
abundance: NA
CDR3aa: ASSPRSPPSPDTQY

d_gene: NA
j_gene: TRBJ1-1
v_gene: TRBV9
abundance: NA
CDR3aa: ASSVGDINTEAF

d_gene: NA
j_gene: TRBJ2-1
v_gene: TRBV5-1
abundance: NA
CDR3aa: ASSNGRTYNEQF